These 7 T cell receptor beta chains share one sample of origin, sequenced in a study of T-cell reconstitution after alpha-beta-depleted transplantation in children. Unique molecular identifiers were built into the TCRbeta library. Each CDR3 protein is one row after TCRdb ran MiXCR on the PCR reads. The profile shows about 980,000 distinct CDR3 sequences, around 30% of them singletons. The starting material was PBMCs, mostly from graft donor cells, obtained 360 days after TCRalphabeta/CD19-depleted stem cell transplant. The receptors shown here come from a boy under two years old who had a stem cell transplant for SCID, so the T cells may come from the graft donor.

The chain is built from TRBV12-3 or TRBV12-4 and TRBJ2-7; D is possibly TRBD1 or TRBD2 (6 bases each). This CDR3 has 15 residues. V was shortened by 3 bases and J by 0 bases, with 12 bases between the two germline ends. Here the CDR3 reads CASSLYGGPSYEQYF. In DNA form, the CDR3 reads TGTGCCAGCAGTTTGTATGGGGGGCCCTCCTACGAGCAGTACTTC.

This clonotype was seen a handful of times. V gene TRBV4-1 combines with J gene TRBJ1-2; TRBD1 might be the D (5 bases). Looked up from germline, CDR1 is MGHRA and CDR2 is YSYEKL. The germline V and J ends were trimmed by 0 bases and 5 bases, with 10 bases remaining between them. The CDR3 runs 14 residues. CDR3 coding DNA: TGCGCCAGCAGCCAAGAGGGGACGGGATATGGCTACACCTTC. This codes for CASSQEGTGYGYTF.

The V gene is TRBV7-2, the J gene TRBJ2-3; TRBD2 matches 9 bases. J lost 5 bases, V lost 4 bases, and 13 bases had no gene match. Germline assignment: CDR1 SGHTA and CDR2 FQGNSA. The length of the CDR3 is 17 residues. In DNA, the CDR3 is TGTGCCAGCAGCTACCTGGGGGTAGCGGGGGATGGAGATACGCAGTATTTT. Translating gives CASSYLGVAGDGDTQYF.

The chain has TRBV6-5 and TRBJ2-7; 9 bases match TRBD1. The CDR3 totals 15 residues. With 2 bases clipped from V and 6 bases from J, the junction kept 8 bases outside the gene matches. Per germline, CDR1 MNHEY and CDR2 SVGAGI. CDR3 bases: TGTGCCAGCAGTTACGAGGGACAGGGACAGGGCGAGCAGTACTTC. Encoded protein: CASSYEGQGQGEQYF.

The V and J genes are TRBV24-1 and TRBJ2-3; D unresolved. The ends were cut back, 9 bases at V and 2 bases at J, with 14 bases in the middle. The V gene's germline CDR1 is KGHDR and CDR2 SFDVKD. The CDR3 extends over 14 amino acids. The CDR3 loop is CATSLLPNTDTQYF. The CDR3 DNA sequence: TGTGCCACCTCCCTCCTACCAAACACAGATACGCAGTATTTT.

This clonotype was picked up a small number of times. The chain employs TRBV20-1 and TRBJ2-1; D possibly corresponds to TRBD1 (6 bases). Germline V CDR1 and CDR2: DFQATT, SNEGSKA (reference sequence). There are 13 residues in the CDR3. V lost 6 bases to trimming and J lost 8 bases, with 17 bases between them. CDR3 DNA: TGCAGTGCGCAGACAGGACGCGGAGATGAGCAGTTCTTC. It codes for CSAQTGRGDEQFF.

V is TRBV5-6 and J is TRBJ1-2; 7 bases agree with TRBD1. Germline V gene lookup returns CDR1 SGHDT and CDR2 YYEEEE. Trimming cost V 3 bases and J 3 bases; bases outside gene matches: 11. The CDR3 consists of 16 residues. The CDR3 region has the DNA TGTGCCAGCAGCTCTACGCAGGGGGGCTCCCACTATGGCTACACCTTC. Its translation is CASSSTQGGSHYGYTF.